The sequence of this T cell receptor (beta chain) was determined in a study of neurological immune-mediated disorders. TCRdb reprocessed the 5' RACE reads via MiXCR and lists one record per CDR3 protein. This sample has 55,000 to 75,000 distinct CDR3 sequences, with roughly 5.6% found just once. The CDR3 has 13 residues. Trimming shortened V by 4 bases and J by 5 bases, and 13 bases separated the two germline ends. Germline CDR1 DFQATT, CDR2 SNEGSKA (reference sequence). The unsorted libraries were produced from 2 million PBMCs held at -80 C. The specimen was PBMCs. The origin of this receptor is a woman between 25 and 40 years old with multiple sclerosis. The chain couples TRBV20-1 to TRBJ2-3; D unclear. The CDR3 DNA sequence: TGCAGTGCTATGGTGCCCCTGGTAGATACGCAGTATTTT. Its translation: CSAMVPLVDTQYF.